This TCR beta chain was captured by sequencing in a study of post-analysis software for immune sequencing data. Germline CDR1 and CDR2: SGHVS and FQNEAQ. This CDR3 is 13 amino acids long. Of note for this clonotype: As yet, its antigen is unknown. A junction end diverges from the germline sequence, so it may reflect a read error.

General study points: Five or six TRBV segments, TRBV5-6, TRBV5-1 and TRBV20-1 among them, were found more frequent in patients than controls.

TCR beta libraries were prepared from cDNA with unique molecular identifiers. TCRdb itself ran the PCR reads through MiXCR, one entry per CDR3 protein. This sample carries about 400,000 distinct CDR3 sequences, around a third of them seen once, and the ten largest clones take 10% to 15%. The TCR comes from a girl aged 5 to 17 with multiple sclerosis. The source material was blood. V is TRBV7-8 and J is TRBJ2-5; D not resolved. CDR3 coding DNA: TGCGCCAGTCTTCGATGGGTCCAAGAGACCCAGTACTTC. It is translated as CASLRWVQETQYF.